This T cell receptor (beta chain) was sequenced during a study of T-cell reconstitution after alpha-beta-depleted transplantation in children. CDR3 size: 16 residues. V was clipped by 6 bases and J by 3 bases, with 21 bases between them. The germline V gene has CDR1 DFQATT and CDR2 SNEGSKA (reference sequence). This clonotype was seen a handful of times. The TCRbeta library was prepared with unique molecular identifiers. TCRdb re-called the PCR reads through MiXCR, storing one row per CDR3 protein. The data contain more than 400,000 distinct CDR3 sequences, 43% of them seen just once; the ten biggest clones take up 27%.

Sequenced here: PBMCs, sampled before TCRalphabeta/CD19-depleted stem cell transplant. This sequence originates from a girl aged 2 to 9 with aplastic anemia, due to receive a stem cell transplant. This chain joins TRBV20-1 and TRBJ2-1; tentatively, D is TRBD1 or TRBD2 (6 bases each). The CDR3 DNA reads TGCAGTGCCCCGCCGCGTCGGGGGCCGAGCTACAATGAGCAGTTCTTC. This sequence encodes CSAPPRRGPSYNEQFF.